A single sample is the source of the 30 T cell receptor beta chains below, sequenced in a study of T cells in Graves' hyperthyroidism and ophthalmopathy. The TCR beta CDR3 regions underwent amplification using RNA transcripts as the source. The HTBI primer set was used in a first-round RT-PCR of the TCR CDR3. TCRdb processed the multiplex PCR reads anew with MiXCR; each CDR3 protein has one entry. The sample yields under 450,000 distinct CDR3 sequences, 15% to 20% seen once. The sample was blood. Receptors originate from a woman aged 25 to 39 with Graves' hyperthyroidism that later progressed to Graves' ophthalmopathy.

The chain combines TRBV9 with TRBJ2-6; D not resolved. CDR1 and CDR2 (germline): SGDLS, YYNGEE. The CDR3 totals 16 residues. Trimming cost V 4 bases and J 3 bases, with 14 bases left between them. As DNA, the CDR3 is TGTGCCAGCAGCCCCCGAGACGACCTTGGGGCCAACGTCCTGACTTTC. The encoded protein is CASSPRDDLGANVLTF.

In this sample, this clonotype turned up many times. The rearrangement joins TRBV28 to TRBJ1-6, with 8 positions matching TRBD1. This CDR3 comprises 16 residues. After removal of 6 bases from V and 0 bases from J, the junction contained 4 bases not matched to a gene. Germline lookup yields CDR1 MDHEN and CDR2 SYDVKM. The CDR3 sequence: CASSPGGSSYNSPLHF. Written as DNA, the CDR3 is TGTGCCAGCAGCCCAGGGGGCAGCTCCTATAATTCACCCCTCCACTTT.

This chain uses TRBV27 with TRBJ2-3; TRBD1 might be the D (6 bases). This CDR3 region has 15 residues. Germline loops: CDR1 MNHEY, CDR2 SMNVEV (reference sequence). V was trimmed by 2 bases and J by 3 bases, leaving 12 bases between them. CDR3 DNA: TGTGCCAGCAGTTTAAGGGGGAAGGGTACAGATACGCAGTATTTT. Its translation: CASSLRGKGTDTQYF.

The sample holds a few counts of this clonotype. This may arise from a read error, as a much more abundant clone is one base away. This chain connects TRBV7-8 to TRBJ2-1, with D unresolved. V gave up 4 bases and J gave up 10 bases, with 11 bases separating them. Per the germline V gene, CDR1 is SGHVS and CDR2 is FQNEAQ. The CDR3 is 12 amino acids. The CDR3 sequence is CASSSNLGEQFF. In nucleotides, the CDR3 is TGTGCCAGCAGCTCAAATTTGGGAGAGCAGTTCTTC.

This clonotype was seen ten or more times. The chain recombines TRBV7-9 with TRBJ1-5; D unresolved. CDR3 length: 15 amino acids. Germline assignment: CDR1 SEHNR and CDR2 FQNEAQ (reference sequence). Trimming cost V 5 bases and J 2 bases, with 13 bases left between them. CDR3 nucleotides: TGTGCCAGCAGCGGAGACGGGGTGCGCAATCAGCCCCAGCATTTT. Translating it yields CASSGDGVRNQPQHF.

In nucleotides, the CDR3 is TGTGCCAGCAGCTTGACCCCCTTACAAGAGGACAGGGCCCGTGAAAAGGGTCCCCAGCATTTT. Encoded protein: CASSLTPLQEDRAREKGPQHF. This chain joins TRBV7-8 and TRBJ1-5; 8 bases match TRBD1. Losses at the gene ends were 3 bases for V and 10 bases for J; bases not matched to a gene: 29. CDR1 and CDR2 (germline): SGHVS, FQNEAQ. CDR3 length: 21 amino acids.

This clonotype has a count of ten or more. The chain combines TRBV6-2 or TRBV6-3 with TRBJ2-1, with D maybe TRBD2 (6 bases). The CDR3 consists of 14 residues. Per germline, CDR1 MNHEY and CDR2 SVGEGT. Trimming removed 4 bases at V and 4 bases at J, with 11 bases between. CDR3 amino acids: CASSSGGVYNEQFF. CDR3 nucleotide sequence: TGTGCCAGCAGTTCTGGCGGGGTTTACAATGAGCAGTTCTTC.

The genes are TRBV28 and TRBJ2-7; D is unresolved. V gave up 4 bases and J gave up 6 bases, with 22 bases separating them. Looked up from germline, CDR1 is MDHEN and CDR2 is SYDVKM. The CDR3 is 16 amino acids. The CDR3 region has the DNA TGTGCCAGCAGTTCCCCCACCCAAATCATCTTGCGCGAGCAGTACTTC. Encoded protein: CASSSPTQIILREQYF.

About this clonotype: A much larger clonotype is one base distant, so this may be a read error. The conserved phenylalanine or tryptophan is not found at the CDR3 terminus, so this likely reflects a read error. The chain employs TRBV5-1 and TRBJ1-2; a possible D gene is TRBD1 (5 bases). This CDR3 spans 14 amino acids. Germline CDR1 reads SGHRS; CDR2 reads YFSETQ. V lost 5 bases, J lost 0 bases, and 11 bases lay in between. The CDR3 nucleotides are TGCGCCAGCAGGAGGGACGGATCTAACTATGGCTACACCTTG. It encodes CASRRDGSNYGYTL.

This rearrangement joins TRBV28 to TRBJ1-1; 8 nucleotides agree with TRBD1. After removal of 5 bases from V and 5 bases from J, the junction contained 7 bases not matched to a gene. This CDR3 contains 14 residues. Per the germline V gene, CDR1 is MDHEN and CDR2 is SYDVKM. The CDR3 loop is CASSEDRGKTEAFF. CDR3 in DNA: TGTGCCAGCAGTGAAGACAGGGGTAAGACTGAAGCTTTCTTT.

Ten or more counts support this clonotype. CDR3 protein: CASSAGWVNEQFF. The CDR3 DNA reads as TGTGCCAGCAGCGCCGGCTGGGTAAATGAGCAGTTCTTC. The chain has TRBV7-2 and TRBJ2-1; D unclear. V dropped 5 bases and J dropped 7 bases, with 12 bases sitting between them. Germline CDR1 reads SGHTA; CDR2 reads FQGNSA. The CDR3 length is 13 residues.

There are many counts of this clonotype. The chain links TRBV20-1 to TRBJ2-2; 7 bases align to TRBD2. This CDR3 contains 14 residues. Germline V CDR1 and CDR2: DFQATT, SNEGSKA (reference sequence). V shed 6 bases, J shed 5 bases, and the junction held 9 bases outside the gene matches. The CDR3 region has the DNA TGCAGTGCCCGGGACTTCGGGAGGACCGGGGAGCTGTTTTTT. Amino acid sequence: CSARDFGRTGELFF.

This clonotype was detected ten times or more. The gene calls are TRBV28 and TRBJ2-1, with 7 bases fitting TRBD1. Germline lookup yields CDR1 MDHEN and CDR2 SYDVKM. J was trimmed by 3 bases and V by 6 bases; bases with no gene match: 11. The CDR3 has 16 amino acids. CDR3 DNA sequence: TGTGCCAGCAGCCGGATGGGACAGAGACACTACAATGAGCAGTTCTTC. Amino acids: CASSRMGQRHYNEQFF.

This clonotype occurred many times. The J gene is TRBJ1-4, the V gene TRBV4-2; unclear D gene. With 4 bases removed from V and 4 bases from J, the gap between germline ends came to 13 bases. The CDR3 length is 15 residues. Germline-derived CDR1 and CDR2 are LGHNA and YNFKEQ. This chain's CDR3 is CASSLVRESNEKLFF. For the CDR3, the DNA is TGTGCCAGCAGCCTAGTCCGAGAGAGTAATGAAAAACTGTTTTTT.

This clonotype was observed a few times. V usage is TRBV20-1 and J usage is TRBJ1-2; D is unclear. Germline loops: CDR1 DFQATT, CDR2 SNEGSKA (reference sequence). Trimming pared 1 base from V and 3 bases from J, leaving 21 bases between. This CDR3 comprises 17 residues. DNA of the CDR3: TGCAGTGCTAGAGCGATTGGCAGGTACCCCCTAGACTATGGCTACACCTTC. Amino acid sequence: CSARAIGRYPLDYGYTF.

This clonotype appeared many times. The chain is built from TRBV5-1 and TRBJ1-1; D is perhaps TRBD1 (5 bases). V lost 4 bases and J 8 bases, leaving 12 bases between the germline ends. Germline V CDR1 and CDR2: SGHRS, YFSETQ. The CDR3 covers 12 residues. The CDR3 DNA follows: TGCGCCAGCAGCCAGTCCAGGGCGGAAGCTTTCTTT. It specifies CASSQSRAEAFF.

This rearrangement joins TRBV20-1 to TRBJ2-1; 9 nucleotides align to TRBD1. The trim removed 6 bases at V and 5 bases at J, leaving 17 bases unmatched. This CDR3 is built from 17 residues. The V gene's germline CDR1 is DFQATT and CDR2 SNEGSKA (reference sequence). The CDR3 coding sequence is TGCAGTGCAGACGGATACTCCGGGACAGGGTCCGACAATGAGCAGTTCTTC. Translation gives CSADGYSGTGSDNEQFF.

This clonotype was observed a few times. The V gene is TRBV16, the J gene TRBJ1-6; no clear D gene. The CDR3 contains 12 residues. V shed 0 bases and J shed 11 bases, with 5 bases lying between them. Germline CDR1 reads KGHSY; CDR2 reads FQNENV. The CDR3 nucleotides are TGTGCCAGCAGCCAATCCGCTCCACCCCTCCACTTT. It codes for CASSQSAPPLHF.

This clonotype has ten or more counts. The CDR3 sequence is CASSSWIQGAREQYF. The CDR3 nucleotides are TGCGCCAGCAGTTCATGGATTCAAGGGGCGAGGGAGCAGTACTTC. V is TRBV5-1 and J is TRBJ2-7, with a possible D match to TRBD1 (5 bases). The CDR3 consists of 15 residues. V was shortened by 5 bases and J by 7 bases, with 22 bases between the two germline ends. Germline loops: CDR1 SGHRS, CDR2 YFSETQ.

This clonotype was found a few times. This chain uses TRBV10-3 with TRBJ2-2, with 9 bases aligning to TRBD2. The CDR3 totals 16 residues. The junction had 7 bases not matched to a gene; V was cut back by 3 bases and J by 5 bases. Germline CDR1 and CDR2: ENHRY and SYGVKD. In DNA, the CDR3 is TGTGCCATCAGTGATCTGGCGGGGGGGACTACCGGGGAGCTGTTTTTT. Its protein is CAISDLAGGTTGELFF.

There are a few counts of this clonotype. The V gene is TRBV24-1, the J gene TRBJ2-1; no definite D call. This CDR3 has 14 residues. Trimming pared 4 bases from V and 5 bases from J, leaving 11 bases between. The germline CDR1 and CDR2 sequences are KGHDR and SFDVKD. CDR3 in DNA: TGTGCCACCAGTGACTTTCCCTGGGACAATGAGCAGTTCTTC. Its translation: CATSDFPWDNEQFF.

This clonotype came up a few times. The chain joins TRBV7-2 to TRBJ1-1; D not certain. Between the trimmed V and J ends, which lost 1 base and 0 bases, there was a span of 18 bases. The CDR3 contains 18 residues. From germline, CDR1 is SGHTA and CDR2 FQGNSA. The CDR3 protein is CASSLVTVLAGMNTEAFF. The CDR3 DNA follows: TGTGCCAGCAGCTTAGTTACCGTCCTGGCGGGCATGAACACTGAAGCTTTCTTT.

This clonotype was detected many times. This chain connects TRBV2 to TRBJ2-1; 9 bases are shared with TRBD2. Looked up from germline, CDR1 is SNHLY and CDR2 is FYNNEI. V was pared by 0 bases and J by 1 base, with 7 bases of the junction left unmatched. The CDR3 sequence is 18 residues long. For the CDR3, the DNA is TGTGCCAGCAGTGAAGCACGGCTAGCGGGGTATTCCTACAATGAGCAGTTCTTC. Its protein product is CASSEARLAGYSYNEQFF. The full variable domain, with the rest looked up from reference TRBV2 and TRBJ2-1, is EPEVTQTPSHQVTQMGQEVILRCVPISNHLYFYWYRQILGQKVEFLVSFYNNEISEKSEIFDDQFSVERPDGSNFTLKIRSTKLEDSAMYFCASSEARLAGYSYNEQFFGPGTRLTVL.

This clonotype has ten or more counts. The chain combines TRBV11-2 with TRBJ2-7; TRBD2 matches at 9 bases. This CDR3 is 13 amino acids long. The junction had 3 bases not matched to a gene; V was cut back by 6 bases and J by 3 bases. Per the germline V gene, CDR1 is SGHAT and CDR2 is FQNNGV. CDR3 protein: CASSRLADYEQYF. The CDR3 bases are TGTGCCAGCAGTAGACTAGCGGACTACGAGCAGTACTTC.

The J gene is TRBJ1-1, the V gene TRBV30, with unresolved D. This CDR3 has 12 amino acids. Germline V gene data show CDR1 as GTSNPN and CDR2 as SVGIG (reference sequence). V was pared by 3 bases and J by 1 base, with 6 bases between. Here the CDR3 DNA reads TGTGCCTGGAGAATCGGGAACACTGAAGCTTTCTTT. This sequence encodes CAWRIGNTEAFF.

The chain joins TRBV3-1 to TRBJ2-3, with D uncertain. Germline lookup yields CDR1 LGHDT and CDR2 YNNKEL (reference sequence). The CDR3 has 16 amino acids. Trimming left V 0 bases short and J 3 bases short, with 13 bases between. CDR3 sequence reads: CASSQDRSPATDTQYF. The CDR3 region has the DNA TGTGCCAGCAGCCAAGATAGGAGCCCCGCGACAGATACGCAGTATTTT.

Note on this clonotype: It may be a read error: a sequence one base away is much more abundant. As the CDR3 is not closed by the conserved phenylalanine or tryptophan, this likely results from a read error. The chain carries TRBV5-1 and TRBJ2-2; D possibly uses TRBD1 or TRBD2 (6 bases each). V lost 7 bases, J lost 6 bases, and 22 bases lay in between. The germline gives CDR1 SGHRS, CDR2 YFSETQ. The CDR3 is made up of 16 amino acids. CDR3 DNA sequence: TGCGCCAGCCCTACATGGAGGGGGATCCGGCCCGGGGAGCTGTTTTTA. It yields the protein CASPTWRGIRPGELFL.

This clonotype was found many times. The CDR3 DNA reads as TGTGCCAGCAGCTTAATGATAGGGCAAGAGACCCAGTACTTC. This sequence encodes CASSLMIGQETQYF. The rearrangement links TRBV11-2 to TRBJ2-5; D gene unclear. V lost 2 bases and J lost 2, with 9 bases in between. Germline CDR1 SGHAT, CDR2 FQNNGV. CDR3 length: 14 amino acids.

This clonotype has a count of ten or more. The chain uses TRBV12-3 or TRBV12-4 and TRBJ2-2, with 7 bases matching TRBD1. The length of the CDR3 is 15 residues. V was pared by 6 bases and J by 4 bases, with 8 bases of the junction left unmatched. The CDR3 DNA is TGTGCCAGCAGCGTTCTACAGGGGCGCACCGGGGAGCTGTTTTTT. Its translation is CASSVLQGRTGELFF.

This clonotype was counted at least ten times. The rearrangement joins TRBV20-1 to TRBJ1-2, with TRBD1 matching 7 bases. This CDR3 comprises 15 residues. The germline CDR1 and CDR2 sequences are DFQATT and SNEGSKA (reference sequence). V gave up 4 bases and J gave up 0 bases; unmatched junction bases: 8. The CDR3 coding sequence is TGCAGTGCTACTACTCCGGGACAGACTAACTATGGCTACACCTTC. Encoded protein: CSATTPGQTNYGYTF.